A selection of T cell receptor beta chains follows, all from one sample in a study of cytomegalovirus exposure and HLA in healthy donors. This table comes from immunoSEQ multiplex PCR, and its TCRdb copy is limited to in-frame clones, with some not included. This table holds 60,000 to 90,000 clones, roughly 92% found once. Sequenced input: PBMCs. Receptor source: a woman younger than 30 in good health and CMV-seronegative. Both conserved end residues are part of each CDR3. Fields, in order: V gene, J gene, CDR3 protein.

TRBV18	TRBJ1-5	CASSPVSGAGDNQPQHF
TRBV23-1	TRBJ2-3	CASRGGGGGTSTDTQYF
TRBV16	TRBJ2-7	CASRGTSWSEQYF
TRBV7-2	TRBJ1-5	CASSYQVGSNQPQHF
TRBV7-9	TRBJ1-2	CASSLGRENYGYTF
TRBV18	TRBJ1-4	CASSRQPGVGEKLFF
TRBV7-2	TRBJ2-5	CASSLGRLAGGPETQYF
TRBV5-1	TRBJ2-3	CASSWGGTGRDTQYF
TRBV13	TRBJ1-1	CASSLVTGYTEAFF
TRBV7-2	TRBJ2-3	CASSWTSGGADTQYF
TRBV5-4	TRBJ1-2	CASSLWAGYGYTF
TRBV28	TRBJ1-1	CASSWTGGGTEAFF
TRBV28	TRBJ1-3	CASTFGNTIYF
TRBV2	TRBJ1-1	CASLDSQEAFF
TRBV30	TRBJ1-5	CAWSRIRDQPQHF
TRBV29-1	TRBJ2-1	CSVEEGGVVYNEQFF
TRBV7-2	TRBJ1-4	CASSFSPEKLFF
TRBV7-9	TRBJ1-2	CASSPPGGPGYTF
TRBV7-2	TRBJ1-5	CASSHGRGGDGGLLQHF
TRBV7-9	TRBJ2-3	CASSLGAGGPTDTQYF
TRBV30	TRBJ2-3	CAWSTSGGAGYTQYF
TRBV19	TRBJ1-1	CASSIDGSGMNTEAFF
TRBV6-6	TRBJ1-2	CASSSTTGQLYGYTF
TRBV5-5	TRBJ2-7	CASRFTGSLADSYEQYF